These T cell receptor beta chains were read from a single sample in a study of regulatory T cells in long-lasting Graves disease. TCRdb used MiXCR to reprocess the multiplex PCR reads, holding one entry per CDR3 protein. The sample holds under 300,000 distinct CDR3 sequences, about a sixth seen once. This sample comprised peripheral blood mononuclear cells (PBMCs), obtained at new diagnosis, from a patient treated with antithyroid drugs. Every receptor here comes from a female donor with Graves disease. CDR3s include the opening cysteine and the closing phenylalanine or tryptophan. Fields, in order: clone size, D gene, V gene, J gene, CDR3 protein, CDR3 DNA. The D gene is left open where the match is weak. A clone size is listed for some rows: how often the clone was seen (once, few, many), or a class if it is expanded.

>many|-|TRBV11-1|TRBJ1-1
CASSFFRDNTEAFF
TGTGCCAGCAGCTTTTTCCGGGACAACACTGAAGCTTTCTTT
>many|-|TRBV7-2|TRBJ1-5
CASSWGLHSNQPQHF
TGTGCCAGCAGTTGGGGACTACATAGCAATCAGCCCCAGCATTTT
>many|TRBD1|TRBV15|TRBJ1-1
CATSRAGQGLPEAFF
TGTGCCACCAGCAGAGCGGGACAGGGGTTACCTGAAGCTTTCTTT
>many|-|TRBV2|TRBJ1-1
CASSRQVNTEAFF
TGTGCCAGCAGTCGACAGGTGAACACTGAAGCTTTCTTT
>many|-|TRBV2|TRBJ2-1
CASSELTSVEQFF
TGTGCCAGCAGTGAACTGACTTCGGTAGAGCAGTTCTTC
>many|TRBD2|TRBV20-1|TRBJ2-5
CSARVSGGLGETQYF
TGCAGTGCTAGAGTCAGCGGGGGACTAGGGGAGACCCAGTACTTC
>-|TRBD1|TRBV24-1|TRBJ2-6
CATSERDRASSGANVLTF
TGTGCCACCAGTGAGCGGGACAGGGCTAGCTCTGGGGCCAACGTCCTGACTTTC
>many|-|TRBV20-1|TRBJ1-1
CSARKPGAPEAFF
TGCAGTGCTAGAAAACCGGGGGCGCCGGAAGCTTTCTTT
>many|TRBD2|TRBV11-2|TRBJ2-1
CASKRGTYNEQFF
TGTGCCAGTAAGCGGGGCACCTACAATGAGCAGTTCTTC
>-|TRBD2|TRBV20-1|TRBJ2-1
CSARVFGSRSGRLNEQFF
TGCAGTGCTAGAGTGTTTGGGAGTCGAAGCGGGAGACTCAATGAGCAGTTCTTC
>-|-|TRBV6-2/TRBV6-3|TRBJ2-7
CASTGGDNYEQYF
TGTGCCAGCACGGGGGGCGATAACTACGAGCAGTACTTC
>-|-|TRBV12-3/TRBV12-4|TRBJ1-5
CASGLAGSAQPQHF
TGTGCCAGCGGCCTTGCAGGGTCGGCTCAGCCCCAGCATTTT
>many|TRBD2|TRBV6-1|TRBJ2-7
CASSRREGNEQYF
TGTGCCAGCTCGAGGCGGGAGGGAAACGAGCAGTACTTC
>many|-|TRBV19|TRBJ2-3
CASSGLRGGDTQYF
TGTGCCAGTAGTGGGTTAAGGGGGGGAGATACGCAGTATTTT
>many|-|TRBV6-1|TRBJ2-1
CATTPRGSSYNEQFF
TGTGCCACTACCCCCCGAGGGAGCTCCTACAATGAGCAGTTCTTC
>-|-|TRBV12-3/TRBV12-4|TRBJ1-4
CASRRRTELNEKLFF
TGTGCCAGCAGAAGACGGACAGAGCTTAATGAAAAACTGTTTTTT
>many|-|TRBV7-2|TRBJ2-5
CASSLSSGQETQYF
TGTGCCAGCAGCTTATCCAGCGGCCAAGAGACCCAGTACTTC
>many|TRBD1|TRBV24-1|TRBJ1-2
CATSEPGGNYGYTF
TGTGCCACCAGTGAGCCAGGGGGCAACTATGGCTACACCTTC
>many|-|TRBV12-3/TRBV12-4|TRBJ1-3
CASSRGVGNTIYF
TGTGCCAGCAGCCGGGGGGTGGGAAACACCATATATTTT
>-|TRBD1|TRBV12-3/TRBV12-4|TRBJ2-7
CASRTNRDRGPYEQYF
TGTGCCAGCAGAACGAACCGGGACAGGGGGCCGTACGAGCAGTACTTC
>-|TRBD2|TRBV27|TRBJ2-7
CASSPLAGVFHEQYF
TGTGCCAGCAGTCCACTAGCGGGAGTGTTCCACGAGCAGTACTTC
>many|TRBD1|TRBV12-3/TRBV12-4|TRBJ2-5
CASRSRDREKETQYF
TGTGCCAGCAGAAGCCGGGACAGGGAGAAAGAGACCCAGTACTTC
>many|-|TRBV7-9|TRBJ2-7
CASSLEVYEQYF
TGTGCCAGCAGCTTAGAGGTCTACGAGCAGTACTTC
>many|-|TRBV2|TRBJ1-5
CASSEAEGGQPQHF
TGTGCCAGCAGTGAAGCGGAGGGGGGGCAGCCCCAGCATTTT
>many|TRBD1|TRBV13|TRBJ2-7
CASSPTGDYEQYF
TGTGCCAGCAGCCCGACAGGGGACTACGAGCAGTACTTC
>many|-|TRBV6-2/TRBV6-3|TRBJ2-7
CASSGSRFYEQYF
TGTGCCAGCAGCGGAAGCCGATTCTACGAGCAGTACTTC
>-|-|TRBV6-2/TRBV6-3|TRBJ2-1
CASSYLRDSRAPYNEQFF
TGTGCCAGCAGTTACTTGCGGGACAGCAGAGCTCCCTACAATGAGCAGTTCTTC
>once|-|TRBV10-3|TRBJ1-1
CAISESTAMNTEAFF
TGTGCCATCAGTGAGTCTACAGCCATGAACACTGAAGCTTTCTTT
>many|TRBD1|TRBV3-1|TRBJ2-7
CASSHGQAASYEQYF
TGTGCCAGCAGCCATGGACAGGCTGCCTCCTACGAGCAGTACTTC
>-|-|TRBV5-1|TRBJ1-1
CANSLEGPGTEAFF
TGCGCCAACAGCTTGGAGGGGCCCGGCACTGAAGCTTTCTTT
>many|-|TRBV6-1|TRBJ1-6
CASSPGGPYNSPLHF
TGTGCCAGCAGTCCGGGGGGACCCTATAATTCACCCCTCCACTTT
>few|-|TRBV12-3/TRBV12-4|TRBJ2-5
CASSLVRRETQYF
TGTGCCAGCAGTTTAGTCAGGCGAGAGACCCAGTACTTC
>-|TRBD1|TRBV27|TRBJ1-6
CASSLRWDRGLDNSPLHF
TGTGCCAGCAGTTTACGCTGGGACAGGGGGCTCGATAATTCACCCCTCCACTTT
>many|-|TRBV24-1|TRBJ1-4
CATSDSGQGEKLFF
TGTGCCACCAGTGATTCGGGGCAGGGTGAAAAACTGTTTTTT
>-|-|TRBV20-1|TRBJ1-6
CSVEGDGSYNSPLHF
TGCAGTGTTGAAGGAGACGGCTCCTATAATTCACCCCTCCACTTT
>once|-|TRBV20-1|TRBJ1-6
CSASPTSTRDSPLHF
TGCAGTGCTAGTCCAACGTCAACTCGGGATTCACCCCTCCACTTT
>many|TRBD2|TRBV20-1|TRBJ2-5
CSAHPGLAGGPGLRETQYF
TGCAGTGCGCATCCGGGACTAGCGGGAGGGCCGGGTCTACGAGAGACCCAGTACTTC
>many|TRBD1|TRBV24-1|TRBJ2-7
CATSDYRGERYF
TGTGCCACCAGTGACTACAGGGGGGAGCGGTACTTC
>many|TRBD2|TRBV28|TRBJ2-3
CASSSALGLAGVTQYF
TGTGCCAGCAGTTCGGCCTTGGGACTAGCGGGGGTAACGCAGTATTTT
>many|-|TRBV12-3/TRBV12-4|TRBJ2-7
CASSFLAGTPYEQYF
TGTGCCAGCAGCTTTCTGGCGGGCACTCCCTACGAGCAGTACTTC
>many|TRBD2|TRBV9|TRBJ2-2
CASSVPSGSFTGELFF
TGTGCCAGCAGCGTGCCTAGCGGGAGTTTCACCGGGGAGCTGTTTTTT
>-|-|TRBV11-3|TRBJ2-7
CASSLDPREVPSYEQYF
TGTGCCAGCAGCTTAGATCCCAGGGAAGTACCCTCCTACGAGCAGTACTTC
>many|TRBD2|TRBV6-2/TRBV6-3|TRBJ2-7
CASSRSGRRYEQYF
TGTGCCAGCAGTCGTAGCGGGAGGCGGTACGAGCAGTACTTC
>many|-|TRBV16|TRBJ2-1
CASSQKGGPSSYNEQFF
TGTGCCAGCAGCCAAAAGGGCGGGCCGAGCTCCTACAATGAGCAGTTCTTC
>-|TRBD1|TRBV2|TRBJ2-2
CASMSTGHTGELFF
TGTGCCAGCATGTCGACAGGGCACACCGGGGAGCTGTTTTTT
>many|TRBD1|TRBV19|TRBJ2-5
CASSIPGTGGGETQYF
TGTGCCAGTAGTATCCCCGGGACAGGGGGCGGGGAGACCCAGTACTTC